The clone carrying this T cell receptor (beta chain) was detected only a few times. Some clones are missing from TCRdb's copy, which holds only in-frame ones; the method was immunoSEQ multiplex PCR. The sample shows about 35,000 clones, less than 85% of them seen only once. This sample was included in a study of OX40 agonist ivuxolimab in advanced cancers. CDR3 length: 13 amino acids. The V end lost 1 base, the J end lost 5 bases, and 6 bases lay between the germline ends. Germline CDR1 reads SGHTA; CDR2 reads FQGNSA. V gene TRBV7-2 combines with J gene TRBJ2-1; D unresolved. Specimen: CD4+ or CD8+ T cells sorted from blood, collected in a trial of the OX40 agonist ivuxolimab. This sequence originates from an adult with an advanced solid tumor such as melanoma, head and neck, liver or kidney cancer. In nucleotides, the CDR3 is TGTGCCAGCAGCTTAGTTGGACACAATGAGCAGTTCTTC. Translating gives CASSLVGHNEQFF.